This TCR beta chain appears in the sequencing data of a study of glioma-infiltrating T cells after dendritic cell vaccination. The CDR3 is 16 residues long. Trimming took off 5 bases at V and 3 bases at J, with 20 bases between the two ends. In germline, CDR1 is SEHNR, CDR2 FQNEAQ (reference sequence). Data came from immunoSEQ multiplex PCR; TCRdb stores just in-frame clones and leaves some out. The data contain 40,000 or so clones, around four fifths of them singletons. The clonotype was recovered from a human donor with glioblastoma. This sequence joins TRBV7-9 and TRBJ2-7, with D possibly matching TRBD2 (6 bases). The source was blood, collected before dendritic cell vaccination. Written as DNA, the CDR3 is TGTGCCAGCAGCCCAAGGGGTCATTTGGGGGGCTACGAGCAGTACTTC. Translation gives CASSPRGHLGGYEQYF.